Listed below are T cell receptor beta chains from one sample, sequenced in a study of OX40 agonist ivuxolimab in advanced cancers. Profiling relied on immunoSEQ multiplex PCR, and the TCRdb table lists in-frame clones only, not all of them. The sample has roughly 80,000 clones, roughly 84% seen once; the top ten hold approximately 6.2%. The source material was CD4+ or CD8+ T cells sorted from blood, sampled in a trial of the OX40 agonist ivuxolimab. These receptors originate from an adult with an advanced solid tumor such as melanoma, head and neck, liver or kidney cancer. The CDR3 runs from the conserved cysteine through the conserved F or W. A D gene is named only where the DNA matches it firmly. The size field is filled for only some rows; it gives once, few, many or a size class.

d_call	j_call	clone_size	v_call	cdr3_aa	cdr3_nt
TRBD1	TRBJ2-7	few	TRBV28	CAIQGAYEQYF	TGTGCCATCCAGGGGGCCTACGAGCAGTACTTC
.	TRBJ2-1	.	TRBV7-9	CASSLARAWQSQNEQFF	TGTGCCAGCAGCTTAGCCCGGGCCTGGCAGAGTCAGAATGAGCAGTTCTTC
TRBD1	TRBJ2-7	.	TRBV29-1	CSVVHTGVTYEQYF	TGCAGCGTTGTGCATACAGGGGTTACCTACGAGCAGTACTTC
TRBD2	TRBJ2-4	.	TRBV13	CASSVSGSEKNIQYF	TGTGCCAGCAGCGTTAGCGGGAGCGAAAAAAACATTCAGTACTTC
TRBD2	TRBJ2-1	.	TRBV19	CASAFSGLGNEQFF	TGTGCCAGTGCCTTCTCGGGACTAGGTAATGAGCAGTTCTTC
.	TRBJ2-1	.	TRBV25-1	CASRTDQPYNEQFF	TGTGCCAGCAGAACCGATCAGCCCTACAATGAGCAGTTCTTC
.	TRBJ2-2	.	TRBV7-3	CASPHRVTGELFF	TGTGCCAGCCCCCACAGGGTTACCGGGGAGCTGTTTTTT
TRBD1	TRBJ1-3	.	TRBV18	CASSPTGGSGNTIYF	TGTGCCAGCTCACCGACAGGGGGCTCTGGAAACACCATATATTTT
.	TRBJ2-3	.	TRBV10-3	CAIRPPGTDTQYF	TGTGCCATTAGACCGCCAGGCACAGATACGCAGTATTTT
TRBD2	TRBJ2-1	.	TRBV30	CAWRLAGSSYNEQFF	TGTGCCTGGAGGTTAGCGGGCAGCTCCTACAATGAGCAGTTCTTC
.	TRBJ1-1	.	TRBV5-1	CASSMETTEAFF	TGCGCCAGCAGTATGGAAACGACTGAAGCTTTCTTT
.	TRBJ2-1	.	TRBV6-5	CASRYSSYNEQFF	TGTGCCAGCAGGTACTCCTCCTACAATGAGCAGTTCTTC
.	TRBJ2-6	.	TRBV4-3	CASSLSFSGANVLTF	TGCGCCAGCAGCCTGTCTTTCTCTGGGGCCAACGTCCTGACTTTC
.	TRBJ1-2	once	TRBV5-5	CASSLRGPYGYTF	TGTGCCAGCAGCTTGAGGGGTCCCTATGGCTACACCTTC
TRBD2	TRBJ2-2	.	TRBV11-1	CASSIIAGGPGELFF	TGTGCCAGCAGTATCATAGCGGGGGGTCCCGGGGAGCTGTTTTTT
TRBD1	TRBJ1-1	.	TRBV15	CATTDSPGGITEAFF	TGTGCCACCACGGACAGTCCAGGGGGGATCACTGAAGCTTTCTTT
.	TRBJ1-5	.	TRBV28	CASSTDRKQNQPQHF	TGTGCCAGCAGCACCGACCGAAAGCAGAATCAGCCCCAGCATTTT
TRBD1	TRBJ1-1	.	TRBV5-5	CASTRTGGNTEAFF	TGTGCCAGCACCCGGACAGGGGGTAACACTGAAGCTTTCTTT
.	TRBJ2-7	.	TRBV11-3	CASSLSQGPEQYF	TGTGCCAGCAGCTTAAGTCAGGGGCCCGAGCAGTACTTC
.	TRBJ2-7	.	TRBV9	CASSVDPEGYEQYF	TGTGCCAGCAGCGTAGACCCGGAAGGCTACGAGCAGTACTTC
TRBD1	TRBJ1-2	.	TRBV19	CASSPGGLQGARIYGYTF	TGTGCCAGTAGCCCCGGGGGGTTACAGGGGGCGCGAATCTATGGCTACACCTTC
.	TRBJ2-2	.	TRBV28	CASSLYGVPGELFF	TGTGCCAGCAGTTTATATGGGGTACCCGGGGAGCTGTTTTTT
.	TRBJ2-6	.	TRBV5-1	CASSSQGAGANVLTF	TGCGCCAGCAGCTCCCAGGGAGCCGGGGCCAACGTCCTGACTTTC
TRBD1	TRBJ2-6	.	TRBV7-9	CASSLKVGQGAAGANVLTF	TGTGCCAGCAGCTTAAAGGTGGGACAGGGGGCTGCTGGGGCCAACGTCCTGACTTTC
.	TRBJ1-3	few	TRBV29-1	CSVRPSSGNTIYF	TGCAGCGTAAGACCGTCATCTGGAAACACCATATATTTT
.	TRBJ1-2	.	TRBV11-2	CASSSAQERQGYTF	TGTGCCAGCAGCTCAGCTCAGGAGCGACAGGGCTACACCTTC
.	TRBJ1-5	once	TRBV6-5	CASSYSPPQGNQPQHF	TGTGCCAGCAGTTACTCCCCACCTCAGGGGAATCAGCCCCAGCATTTT
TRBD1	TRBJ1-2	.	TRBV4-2	CASSQDSVGQGYYKYGYTF	TGTGCCAGCAGCCAAGATAGTGTAGGACAGGGCTATTACAAGTACGGCTACACCTTC